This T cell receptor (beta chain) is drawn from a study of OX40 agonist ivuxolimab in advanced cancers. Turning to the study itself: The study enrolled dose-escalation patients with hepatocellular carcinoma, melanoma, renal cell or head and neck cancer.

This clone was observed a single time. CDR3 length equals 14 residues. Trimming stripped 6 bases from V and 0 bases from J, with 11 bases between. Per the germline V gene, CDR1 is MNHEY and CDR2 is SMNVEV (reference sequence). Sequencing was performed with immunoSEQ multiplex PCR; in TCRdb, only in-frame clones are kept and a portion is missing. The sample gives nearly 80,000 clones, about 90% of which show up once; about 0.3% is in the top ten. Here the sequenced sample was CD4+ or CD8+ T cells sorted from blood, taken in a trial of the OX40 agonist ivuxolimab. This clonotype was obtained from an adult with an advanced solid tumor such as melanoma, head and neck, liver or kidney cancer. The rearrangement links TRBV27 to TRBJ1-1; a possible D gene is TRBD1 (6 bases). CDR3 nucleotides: TGTGCCAGCAGGTCAGACAGGCTGAACACTGAAGCTTTCTTT. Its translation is CASRSDRLNTEAFF.